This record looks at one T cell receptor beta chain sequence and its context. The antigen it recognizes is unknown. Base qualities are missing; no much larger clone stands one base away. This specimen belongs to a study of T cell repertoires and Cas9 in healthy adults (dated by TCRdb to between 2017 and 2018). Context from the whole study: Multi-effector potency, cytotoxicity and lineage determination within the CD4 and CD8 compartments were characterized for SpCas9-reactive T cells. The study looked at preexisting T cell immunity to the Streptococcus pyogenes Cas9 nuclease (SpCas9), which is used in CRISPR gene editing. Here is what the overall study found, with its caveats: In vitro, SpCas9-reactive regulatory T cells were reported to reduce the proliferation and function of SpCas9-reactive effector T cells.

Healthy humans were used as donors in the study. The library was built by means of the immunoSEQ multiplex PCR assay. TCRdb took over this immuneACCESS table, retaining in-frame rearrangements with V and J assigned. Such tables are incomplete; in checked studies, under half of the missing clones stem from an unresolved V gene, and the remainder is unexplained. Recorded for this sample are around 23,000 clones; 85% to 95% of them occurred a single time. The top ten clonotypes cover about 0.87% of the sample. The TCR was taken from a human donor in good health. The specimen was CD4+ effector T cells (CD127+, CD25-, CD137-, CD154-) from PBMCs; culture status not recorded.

The CDR3 reads CASTVWGEAPYNEQFF. The nucleotide sequence is given as TGTGCCAGCACGGTCTGGGGGGAGGCACCCTACAATGAGCAGTTCTTC. The chain is encoded by TRBV27 joined to TRBJ2-1, with a tentative D gene TRBD2 over 6 matching bases. V is cut by 7 bases and J by 2 bases, and the space between the germline ends is 18 bases. The CDR3 goes from the cysteine to the phenylalanine over 16 residues. CDR3 DNA only is kept here, 48 bases in frame from base 1. CDR1 and CDR2 are read off the germline V gene (reference sequence) as MNHEY and SMNVEV.